This T cell receptor beta chain was identified in a study of T cells in women clearing cervical HPV infection (dated by TCRdb to about 2018). Regarding the complete study: The cases were 25 to 30 women with histologically confirmed HPV16-related CIN3 or worse, and 2 of those women had invasive cancers. The controls were about two dozen women whose single incident HPV16 infection cleared within 12 months with no development of precancer or cancer. Blood from cases was collected at the visit where the lesion was first found, while blood from controls was collected once the infection could no longer be detected. For cases, the median interval between lesion detection and blood sampling was about 140 days, with an interquartile range of roughly 90 to 200 days. Since HLA typing was available for only a few women, HLA type could not be ruled out as a confounder. Nested within Costa Rica's Guanacaste HPV Natural History Study, an exploratory proof-of-principle case-control study compared TCR repertoires across cervical HPV16 outcomes. Cases and controls were matched on year of sample collection and on age within five years. A median age of nearly 35 years was observed in cases versus 38 in controls, and no significant differences in baseline characteristics were found. The parent cohort enrolled roughly 9,300 women aged 18 or older in Guanacaste, Costa Rica, in about 1993 to 1995 and followed the women for seven years. As quality controls, five blinded duplicates were added to each group, bringing the total to about 60 samples made up of some 50 participants and approximately ten replicates.

Points on this clone: Its antigen remains unidentified.

The immunoSEQ assay used multiplex PCR to amplify TCR beta CDR3 regions from an average of approximately 1,100 ng of genomic DNA per sample. The assay corrected primer bias using a complete synthetic TCR repertoire to establish an amplification baseline. The amplicons were sequenced on the Illumina platform. Per the source publication's procedure: Sequences were error-corrected by clustering with frequency ratios and a modified nearest-neighbor algorithm, then analyzed in the immunoSEQ Analyzer with IMGT gene definitions. TCR richness and evenness were averaged over 20 rarefaction repeats at each rarefaction depth, excluding samples with fewer sequences than the depth. Relative abundances of V, D and J genes were compared between groups using Wilcoxon rank sum tests, with FDR correction applied. In the blinded duplicates, the intraclass correlation was just under 97% for TCR richness and averaged about 73% across 60 to 70 gene segments. TCRdb mirrors the immuneACCESS table, restricted to in-frame sequences. Some clones are absent from its copies; in checked studies, under half trace to an unresolved V gene, and the reason for the others is unknown. Clone size and the V and J calls come from that table; the DNA yielded D and trimming. The sample's records list about 27,000 clones. About 23% of the sample lies in the top ten.

Every participant had a single incident cervical HPV16 infection, and women with prevalent HPV16 infections were excluded. Cervical HPV DNA was detected by MY09/MY11 PCR, and genotyping was performed by dot-blot hybridization. Fifteen mL of heparinized blood were centrifuged, and the buffy coat was aliquoted, frozen at -30°C, then stored at -80°C. Genomic DNA was extracted from buffy coat specimens using QIAGEN kits. Broad study findings and their caveats: The cross-sectional design could not show whether associations preceded infection or resulted from it; effector/memory subsets and HPV-specific T cells were not isolated. Random forest classifiers that combined richness and V gene abundances separated cases from controls with an estimated AUC of around 0.87. Because the number of T cells in each sample was unknown, differences in richness could reflect differing T-cell content rather than repertoire biology. Across sequencing depths, CIN3+ cases showed significantly higher TCR repertoire richness than controls, but evenness did not differ between the groups.

Sequencing was done on a sample of blood buffy coat. The TCR was taken from a woman between 18 and 69 years old with a cervical HPV16 infection that either progressed to CIN3+ or cleared (not recorded which).

This receptor carries the CDR3 CASATSGGPNEQFF. The CDR3 bases that were read are TGTGCCAGCGCTACTAGCGGAGGTCCCAATGAG. The sequence is built from TRBV28 and TRBJ2-1; 8 middle bases align to TRBD2. The sequenced fragment ends 3 residues before the CDR3 boundary, so the rest is inferred from the germline J gene. There are 14 amino acids in the CDR3, from cysteine to phenylalanine inclusive. The DNA has 33 bases, all within the CDR3, and is read from base 1. Sequences MDHEN (CDR1) and SYDVKM (CDR2) are obtained from the germline V gene. Germline trimming: 8 bases from V, 6 bases from J; junction bases outside gene matches: 9. The CDR3 plus the reference TRBV28 and TRBJ2-1 genes for the other parts give the full variable domain: DVKVTQSSRYLVKRTGEKVFLECVQDMDHENMFWYRQDPGLGLRLIYFSYDVKMKEKGDIPEGYSVSREKKERFSLILESASTNQTSMYLCASATSGGPNEQFFGPGTRLTVL.